This T cell receptor beta chain was sequenced for a study of blood T cell repertoires in COVID-19. This CDR3 contains 12 residues. Trimming removed 4 bases at V and 3 bases at J, with 6 bases between. Germline V gene data show CDR1 as SEHNR and CDR2 as FQNEAQ (reference sequence). Data came from immunoSEQ multiplex PCR; TCRdb stores just in-frame clones and leaves some out. The table includes roughly 330,000 clones, about 87% detected once. The count of this clone is one. The chain uses TRBV7-9 and TRBJ1-1; D uncertain. This sequence was found in a woman aged 30 to 39 who had recovered from COVID-19. Specimen: PBMCs or T cells enriched from blood (not recorded which). CDR3 protein: CASSSHYTEAFF. CDR3 in DNA: TGTGCCAGCAGCTCCCACTACACTGAAGCTTTCTTT. The full variable domain, with the rest looked up from reference TRBV7-9 and TRBJ1-1, is DTGVSQNPRHKITKRGQNVTFRCDPISEHNRLYWYRQTLGQGPEFLTYFQNEAQLEKSRLLSDRFSAERPKGSFSTLEIQRTEQGDSAMYLCASSSHYTEAFFGQGTRLTVV.